The 5 T cell receptor beta chains below all came from one sample that was sequenced in a study of cytomegalovirus exposure and HLA in healthy donors. This PCR relied on a set of 60 Vbeta primers and 13 Jbeta primers. Only in-frame clones appear in the TCRdb table, and some are missing; sequencing was by immunoSEQ multiplex PCR. Among 100,000 to 150,000 clones listed, 80% were seen once. The specimen sequenced was PBMCs. The receptors here all came from a man aged 25 to 45 in good health and CMV-seropositive.

This clone occurred a few times. CDR3 nucleotides: TGTGCCAGCACCGCAGTCGCCCTGCTCAATTCACCCCTCCACTTT. Protein product: CASTAVALLNSPLHF. The J gene is TRBJ1-6, the V gene TRBV7-9; D gene uncertain. Trimming removed 7 bases at V and 7 bases at J, with 17 bases between. The CDR3 contains 15 residues. Germline V gene data show CDR1 as SEHNR and CDR2 as FQNEAQ (reference sequence).

This clone has just a few counts. The chain recombines TRBV5-1 with TRBJ2-5, with 8 nucleotides matching TRBD2. Trimming at V came to 2 bases and at J to 4 bases, leaving 4 bases not matched to a gene. The V gene's germline CDR1 is SGHRS and CDR2 YFSETQ. This CDR3 is built from 14 residues. CDR3 nucleotide sequence: TGCGCCAGCAGCTTTACTAGCGGCTCAGAGACCCAGTACTTC. It specifies CASSFTSGSETQYF.

This clone was observed once. V gene TRBV14 combines with J gene TRBJ2-7; a possible D gene is TRBD1 (6 bases). The CDR3 spans 14 residues. Germline lookup yields CDR1 SGHDN and CDR2 FVKESK. Trimming removed 4 bases from V and 3 bases from J, with 13 bases in between. The CDR3 bases are TGTGCCAGCAGCCGAACAGGGTATTTCTACGAGCAGTACTTC. It yields the protein CASSRTGYFYEQYF. Based on the CDR3 plus reference TRBV14 and TRBJ2-7, the full variable domain is EAGVTQFPSHSVIEKGQTVTLRCDPISGHDNLYWYRRVMGKEIKFLLHFVKESKQDESGMPNNRFLAERTGGTYSTLKVQPAELEDSGVYFCASSRTGYFYEQYFGPGTRLTVT.

The chain carries TRBV12-5 and TRBJ1-5; D is possibly TRBD1 (5 bases). The germline CDR1 and CDR2 sequences are LGHNT and FRNRAP. The CDR3 sequence is 16 residues long. The V and J ends lost 1 base and 5 bases respectively, with 15 bases between them. The CDR3 reads CASGLGHGGVYQPQHF. The DNA of the CDR3 is TGTGCTAGTGGTTTGGGCCATGGGGGGGTATATCAGCCCCAGCATTTT.

The chain carries TRBV6-1 and TRBJ2-7, with D uncertain. The CDR3 sequence is 14 residues long. Looked up from germline, CDR1 is MNHNS and CDR2 is SASEGT. With 6 bases removed from V and 2 bases from J, the gap between germline ends came to 14 bases. Here the CDR3 reads CASRDTRLAYEQYF. CDR3 nucleotide sequence: TGTGCCAGCAGAGACACTCGCCTTGCCTACGAGCAGTACTTC.